This T cell receptor (beta chain) was profiled in a study of T cells in Graves' hyperthyroidism and ophthalmopathy. There were TCR beta CDR3 regions amplified from RNA transcripts. HTBI primers were the set used in a first-round RT-PCR of the TCR CDR3. MiXCR, applied by TCRdb to the multiplex PCR reads, yields one record per CDR3 protein. The table includes about 400,000 distinct CDR3 sequences, roughly 15% detected once. Trimming removed 8 bases from V and 10 bases from J, with 11 bases in between. The CDR3 has 10 residues. The germline V gene encodes CDR1 MGHDK and CDR2 SYGVNS. The sequencing input was blood. V is TRBV25-1 and J is TRBJ1-1, with unresolved D. The TCR sequence derives from a young man with Graves' ophthalmopathy. The CDR3 DNA is TGTGCCAGCTATGGATTGAGAGCTTTCTTT. It specifies CASYGLRAFF. Variable domain in full (rest from reference TRBV25-1 and TRBJ1-1): EADIYQTPRYLVIGTGKKITLECSQTMGHDKMYWYQQDPGMELHLIHYSYGVNSTEKGDLSSESTVSRIRTEHFPLTLESARPSHTSQYLCASYGLRAFFGQGTRLTVV.